The 28 T cell receptor beta chains given below trace back to one sample, sequenced in a study of T cell responses to AZD1222 COVID-19 vaccine. Clones were sequenced by immunoSEQ multiplex PCR, and TCRdb holds only the in-frame ones, with some missing. The sample lists 90,000 or so clones, roughly 87% occurring once. The material was peripheral blood, obtained 28 days after the second AZD1222 dose. The receptors were sampled from an adult who received the AZD1222 COVID-19 vaccine.

The chain employs TRBV6-5 and TRBJ2-3, with D perhaps being TRBD1 or TRBD2 (5 bases each). There are 13 residues in the CDR3. Per the germline V gene, CDR1 is MNHEY and CDR2 is SVGAGI. The germline V and J ends were trimmed by 4 bases and 13 bases, with 18 bases remaining between them. This chain's CDR3 is CASSLTGPSVKYF. The CDR3 region has the DNA TGTGCCAGCAGTTTAACGGGACCTTCGGTCAAGTATTTT.

The chain links TRBV3-1 (or the pseudogene TRBV3-2) to TRBJ2-2; D call uncertain. V shed 3 bases and J shed 6 bases, with 2 bases lying between them. Germline V gives CDR1 LGHDT, CDR2 YNNKEL (reference sequence). CDR3 size: 11 residues. The CDR3 sequence: CASSQAGELFF. The DNA of the CDR3 is TGTGCCAGCAGCCAGGCCGGGGAGCTGTTTTTT.

This clone was counted once. The rearrangement joins TRBV28 to TRBJ1-2; TRBD1 agrees at 7 bases. CDR1 MDHEN and CDR2 SYDVKM come from the germline V gene. The V and J ends lost 2 bases and 8 bases, in that order; junction bases with no gene match: 20. This CDR3 region has 18 residues. CDR3 amino acids: CASSLRAQGSPLGRGYTF. The CDR3 region has the DNA TGTGCCAGCAGTTTACGGGCACAGGGGTCACCATTGGGCCGCGGCTACACCTTC.

The CDR3 here is CASSQDDSNQPQHF. The DNA for the CDR3 is TGTGCCAGCAGCCAGGACGATAGCAATCAGCCCCAGCATTTT. The gene calls are TRBV4-2 and TRBJ1-5, with D hard to call. V was pared by 3 bases and J by 0 bases, with 6 bases between. CDR3 length equals 14 residues. From germline, CDR1 is LGHNA and CDR2 YNFKEQ.

The chain couples TRBV29-1 to TRBJ1-3; D is undetermined. Germline CDR1 reads SQVTM; CDR2 reads ANQGSEA. Trimming took off 7 bases at V and 4 bases at J, with 20 bases between the two ends. The CDR3 covers 15 residues. The CDR3 bases are TGCAGCGCCCAAACCGGGTCGTCCCCCGGAAACACCATATATTTT. As protein: CSAQTGSSPGNTIYF. The whole variable domain, remainder taken from reference TRBV29-1 and TRBJ1-3, is SAVISQKPSRDICQRGTSLTIQCQVDSQVTMMFWYRQQPGQSLTLIATANQGSEATYESGFVIDKFPISRPNLTFSTLTVSNMSPEDSSIYLCSAQTGSSPGNTIYFGEGSWLTVV.

V gene TRBV3-1 (or the pseudogene TRBV3-2) combines with J gene TRBJ1-6; 9 nucleotides line up with TRBD1. V was pared by 5 bases and J by 7 bases, with 9 bases of the junction left unmatched. The CDR3 contains 16 residues. Germline CDR1 LGHDT, CDR2 YNNKEL (reference sequence). This CDR3 is CASSVAPGQGNSPLHF. DNA of the CDR3: TGTGCCAGCAGCGTAGCCCCGGGACAGGGAAATTCACCCCTCCACTTT.

The chain employs TRBV12-3 or TRBV12-4 and TRBJ2-7; D is ambiguous. The CDR3 sequence is 13 residues long. The V gene lost 1 base and the J gene lost 0 bases, with 4 bases spanning the gap. The CDR3 protein is CASSLGNSYEQYV. The CDR3 DNA reads TGTGCCAGCAGTTTAGGGAACTCCTACGAGCAGTACGTC.

The table lists this clone with a count of one. Here the CDR3 DNA reads TGTGCCAGCAGCTTAATAGGGTTTAGCGGGGGCTACAATGAGCAGTTCTTC. Translated, it gives CASSLIGFSGGYNEQFF. The chain employs TRBV7-6 and TRBJ2-1, with 9 bases aligning to TRBD2. Germline V gene data show CDR1 as SGHVS and CDR2 as FNYEAQ. This CDR3 region has 17 residues. V shed 2 bases and J 3 bases; nucleotides not matched to a gene: 8.

The rearrangement uses TRBV25-1 and TRBJ1-1, with 7 positions matching TRBD1. J lost 6 bases, V lost 3 bases, and 4 bases had no gene match. Germline V lookup: CDR1 MGHDK, CDR2 SYGVNS. This CDR3 has 13 residues. The CDR3 reads CASSETGLAEAFF. The CDR3 DNA reads TGTGCCAGCAGTGAGACAGGGTTGGCTGAAGCTTTCTTT.

The V call is TRBV11-3, the J call TRBJ2-3; D is perhaps TRBD2 (7 bases). From germline, CDR1 is SGHNT and CDR2 YENEEA. Between the trimmed V and J ends, which lost 3 bases and 1 base, there was a span of 11 bases. This CDR3 is 15 amino acids long. CDR3 nucleotides: TGTGCCAGCAGCTTGGGGGGGCGTCGCACAGATACGCAGTATTTT. It is translated as CASSLGGRRTDTQYF.

This chain uses TRBV7-2 with TRBJ2-4, with 9 bases fitting TRBD1. The CDR3 consists of 16 residues. Trimming at V came to 5 bases and at J to 0 bases, leaving 5 bases not matched to a gene. Germline V gene sequence: CDR1 SGHTA, CDR2 FQGNSA. The CDR3 here is CASSIQGALAKNIQYF. The CDR3, as DNA: TGTGCCAGCAGCATACAGGGGGCTCTAGCCAAAAACATTCAGTACTTC.

This chain links TRBV19 with TRBJ1-1; TRBD1 might be the D (6 bases). There are 13 residues in the CDR3. Germline loops: CDR1 LNHDA, CDR2 SQIVND (reference sequence). The germline V and J ends were trimmed by 6 bases and 1 base, with 9 bases remaining between them. The CDR3 loop reads CASSQGQNTEAFF. The CDR3 bases are TGTGCCAGTAGCCAGGGGCAGAACACTGAAGCTTTCTTT.

This clone was detected a few times. The chain uses TRBV28 and TRBJ1-1; possible D gene TRBD1, 5 bases. The CDR3 runs 15 residues. Germline V gives CDR1 MDHEN, CDR2 SYDVKM. Trimming cost V 5 bases and J 1 base, with 14 bases left between them. The CDR3 DNA follows: TGTGCCAGCAGTGAGAGCGGGGGTAAGAACACTGAAGCTTTCTTT. Protein sequence: CASSESGGKNTEAFF.

The gene calls are TRBV18 and TRBJ2-7; 7 bases line up with TRBD1. Germline trimming cut 5 bases from V and 0 bases from J; bases unmatched to any gene: 7. This CDR3 comprises 15 residues. CDR1 is KGHSH, CDR2 LQKENI, per germline. CDR3 loop: CASSSRTGPSYEQYF. CDR3 coding DNA: TGTGCCAGCTCATCTCGGACAGGACCCTCCTACGAGCAGTACTTC.

V gene TRBV6-2 or TRBV6-3 combines with J gene TRBJ2-7; TRBD2 matches at 9 bases. CDR3 length: 15 residues. V trimming: 5 bases; J trimming: 4 bases; junction bases outside the gene matches: 9. Germline CDR1 MNHEY, CDR2 SVGEGT. CDR3 protein: CASSPFSGGMYEQYF. In DNA form, the CDR3 reads TGTGCCAGCAGTCCGTTTAGCGGGGGCATGTACGAGCAGTACTTC.

The rearrangement uses TRBV19 and TRBJ1-2; 7 nucleotides match TRBD1. V dropped 2 bases and J dropped 3; count of bases not matched to a gene: 6. Per the germline V gene, CDR1 is LNHDA and CDR2 is SQIVND (reference sequence). CDR3 length: 15 residues. The chain's CDR3 is CASSILGRGDYGYTF. DNA for the CDR3: TGTGCCAGTAGTATACTGGGCAGGGGGGACTATGGCTACACCTTC.

CDR3 amino acids: CASSIYGFYEQYF. CDR3 bases: TGTGCCAGTAGTATATATGGTTTCTACGAGCAGTACTTC. The chain recombines TRBV19 with TRBJ2-7; no clear D gene. Trimming cost V 2 bases and J 3 bases, with 8 bases left between them. Germline V gives CDR1 LNHDA, CDR2 SQIVND (reference sequence). This CDR3 contains 13 residues.

The V and J genes are TRBV9 and TRBJ1-3, with 12 bases fitting TRBD1. Germline V CDR1 and CDR2: SGDLS, YYNGEE. The CDR3 is 17 residues long. V lost 2 bases, J lost 7 bases, and 10 bases stayed unmatched. The CDR3 region is CASSVAGTGGVWNTIYF. The CDR3 DNA follows: TGTGCCAGCAGCGTCGCCGGGACAGGGGGCGTTTGGAACACCATATATTTT.

This clone was recorded a few times. The chain is built from TRBV2 and TRBJ1-5; D uncertain. In germline, CDR1 is SNHLY, CDR2 FYNNEI. V was shortened by 6 bases and J by 0 bases, with 6 bases between the two germline ends. The CDR3 contains 13 residues. CDR3 protein: CASRRDSNQPQHF. The CDR3 DNA sequence: TGTGCCAGCAGGAGGGATAGCAATCAGCCCCAGCATTTT.

This clone is a singleton in its sample. The CDR3 sequence is CASSQGENYGYTF. DNA for the CDR3: TGTGCCAGCTCACAGGGAGAAAACTATGGCTACACCTTC. The chain is built from TRBV18 and TRBJ1-2; D call uncertain. The ends were cut back, 4 bases at V and 2 bases at J, with 8 bases in the middle. This CDR3 is built from 13 residues. Germline assignment: CDR1 KGHSH and CDR2 LQKENI.

The chain's CDR3 is CASSVGGYQETQYF. In DNA, the CDR3 is TGTGCCAGCAGCGTCGGGGGGTACCAAGAGACCCAGTACTTC. The V and J genes are TRBV9 and TRBJ2-5; 7 nucleotides agree with TRBD2. Germline CDR1 SGDLS, CDR2 YYNGEE. This CDR3 spans 14 amino acids. V lost 2 bases, J lost 0 bases, and 1 base stayed unmatched. The full variable domain, completed using reference TRBV9 and TRBJ2-5, is DSGVTQTPKHLITATGQRVTLRCSPRSGDLSVYWYQQSLDQGLQFLIQYYNGEERAKGNILERFSAQQFPDLHSELNLSSLELGDSALYFCASSVGGYQETQYFGPGTRLLVL.

This chain uses TRBV19 with TRBJ1-2; 12 bases map to TRBD1. Losses at the gene ends were 3 bases for V and 0 bases for J; bases not matched to a gene: 11. Per the germline V gene, CDR1 is LNHDA and CDR2 is SQIVND (reference sequence). This CDR3 comprises 19 residues. The CDR3 protein is CASSIAGTGGFLTNYGYTF. For the CDR3, the DNA is TGTGCCAGTAGTATCGCCGGGACAGGGGGCTTCCTTACTAACTATGGCTACACCTTC.

This sequence joins TRBV5-4 and TRBJ2-7, with unresolved D. Germline CDR1 reads SGHNT; CDR2 reads YYREEE (reference sequence). The CDR3 consists of 14 residues. The germline V and J ends were trimmed by 1 base and 6 bases, with 14 bases remaining between them. This CDR3 reads CASSLKGSPSEQYV. CDR3 coding DNA: TGTGCCAGCAGCTTGAAGGGATCCCCATCCGAGCAGTACGTC.

This clone was picked up one time. CDR3 residues: CASSLWGTTYEQYF. The CDR3 coding sequence is TGTGCCAGCAGTTTATGGGGGACTACCTACGAGCAGTACTTC. V gene TRBV28 combines with J gene TRBJ2-7, with 7 bases matching TRBD2. In germline, CDR1 is MDHEN, CDR2 SYDVKM. The CDR3 has 14 residues. V trimming: 0 bases; J trimming: 2 bases; junction bases outside the gene matches: 1.

The rearrangement uses TRBV9 and TRBJ2-2; the D is unclear. Germline lookup yields CDR1 SGDLS and CDR2 YYNGEE. The CDR3 is made up of 13 amino acids. V was trimmed by 0 bases and J by 7 bases, leaving 7 bases between them. For the CDR3, the DNA is TGTGCCAGCAGCGTAGAATCTGTCGGGGAGCTGTTTTTT. Translated: CASSVESVGELFF.

The chain is built from TRBV6-5 and TRBJ2-5, with a possible D match to TRBD1 (6 bases). Trimming pared 5 bases from V and 2 bases from J, leaving 12 bases between. This CDR3 spans 14 amino acids. Per germline, CDR1 MNHEY and CDR2 SVGAGI. DNA for the CDR3: TGTGCCAGCAGTAAGAACACAGGGCAAGAGACCCAGTACTTC. Residues: CASSKNTGQETQYF.

The chain combines TRBV7-9 with TRBJ2-1; 12 bases are a match to TRBD2. Unmatched junction bases numbered 3, after V lost 4 bases and J lost 5 bases. This CDR3 is 15 amino acids long. Germline values: CDR1 SEHNR, CDR2 FQNEAQ (reference sequence). The CDR3 sequence: CASSSLAGGHNEQFF. CDR3 in DNA: TGTGCCAGCAGCTCACTAGCGGGGGGCCACAATGAGCAGTTCTTC.

The chain has TRBV11-3 and TRBJ2-3; D remains unclear. The CDR3 extends over 15 amino acids. Trimming shortened V by 1 base and J by 0 bases, and 8 bases separated the two germline ends. Germline CDR1 reads SGHNT; CDR2 reads YENEEA. CDR3 region: CASSLAGVSTDTQYF. The CDR3 DNA is TGTGCCAGCAGCTTAGCTGGGGTGAGCACAGATACGCAGTATTTT.